This TCR beta chain is drawn from a study of memory CD4+ T cells and cytomegalovirus serostatus. Study background: Donors were healthy Belgian adults, several CMV seropositive and roughly 25 seronegative.

Study-level points and caveats: Each of approximately 73 CMV-associated TCRbeta sequences occurred in one to five individuals.

Notes on this clone: The antigen is not known.

CDR1 MDHEN and CDR2 SYDVKM come from the germline V gene. CDR3 size: 16 residues. The ends were cut back, 2 bases at V and 3 bases at J, with 15 bases in the middle. How the authors handled the data: Out-of-frame sequences were removed, leaving about 2,300,000 distinct TCRbeta sequences. Only in-frame clones appear in the TCRdb table, and some are missing; sequencing was by immunoSEQ multiplex PCR. V and J calls and clone size follow that table, whereas D and trimming were derived from the DNA. Found here are around 50,000 clones, around four fifths of them singletons; the top ten hold 0.65% to 0.7%. Single viable CD3+CD4+CD8-CD45RO+ cells were sorted as the memory CD4+ T cells.

The sequenced material came from memory CD4+ T cells from blood. The TCR originated in an adult in good health and CMV-seronegative. This chain links TRBV28 with TRBJ2-3; tentative D call: TRBD2 (6 bases). As DNA, the CDR3 is TGTGCCAGCAGTTTAACCGTGGGAGGAGGTACAGATACGCAGTATTTT. This gives the protein CASSLTVGGGTDTQYF.